These 25 T cell receptor beta chains were all obtained from the same sample, sequenced in a study of CXCR3-negative and CXCR3-positive naive CD8 T cells. The TRB libraries of cDNA were built by UMI-labeled 5' RACE. For each CDR3 protein, TCRdb gives one entry from its re-call of the 5' RACE reads, without DNA. This sample's table has roughly 25,000 distinct CDR3 sequences. Input material: naive CXCR3- CD8+ T cells from blood. Subset reported: CD45RO-CCR7+CD27+CD95- naive CD8+ T cells lacking CXCR3 (TNR3-). The receptor source for this set is a human donor in good health. Some clones in this sample may be carry-over from other donors' samples.

The chain links TRBV7-2 to TRBJ1-3. The CDR3 has 15 residues. CDR1 is SGHTA and CDR2 is FQGNSA in the germline V gene. The CDR3 sequence is CASSLWQPSGNTIYF.

V and J are TRBV29-1 and TRBJ2-1; the TCRdb D gene call, TRBD1, has no DNA to confirm it. The CDR3 extends over 17 amino acids. Per germline, CDR1 SQVTM and CDR2 ANQGSEA. Here the CDR3 reads CSVDAIIRDRGGNEQFF.

The chain couples TRBV4-3 to TRBJ2-1; TCRdb indicates TRBD1, and absent DNA this call remains unverified. The CDR3 consists of 15 residues. Germline-derived CDR1 and CDR2 are LGHNA and YSLEER. Here the CDR3 reads CASSQDKGSYNEQFF.

This rearrangement joins TRBV7-9 to TRBJ2-7; the TRBD2 assignment by TCRdb is unverifiable without DNA. This CDR3 region has 14 residues. The germline V gene encodes CDR1 SEHNR and CDR2 FQNEAQ (reference sequence). This CDR3 reads CASSARSGTYEQYF.

V and J are TRBV7-9 and TRBJ1-4; the TCRdb D gene call, TRBD1, has no DNA to confirm it. The germline V gene has CDR1 SEHNR and CDR2 FQNEAQ (reference sequence). The CDR3 is 16 residues long. CDR3 amino acids: CASSTPGGDPNEKLFF.

The V and J genes are TRBV7-9 and TRBJ2-1; the TCRdb call, TRBD2, lacks DNA for checking. The CDR3 contains 16 residues. CDR1 and CDR2 from the germline V gene are SEHNR and FQNEAQ (reference sequence). This chain's CDR3 is CASSPTLAGPHNEQFF.

V and J are TRBV29-1 and TRBJ2-3; TCRdb indicates TRBD1, and absent DNA this call remains unverified. The germline gives CDR1 SQVTM, CDR2 ANQGSEA. CDR3 length equals 12 residues. CDR3 region: CSAGQGTDTQYF.

The chain joins TRBV5-1 to TRBJ2-7; the TRBD2 assignment by TCRdb is unverifiable without DNA. Germline CDR1 reads SGHRS; CDR2 reads YFSETQ. The CDR3 totals 13 residues. CDR3 residues: CASSPLPPYEQYF.

The CDR3 region is CASSLWGASFRGYTF. The chain recombines TRBV12-3 or TRBV12-4 with TRBJ1-2; the TCRdb D gene call, TRBD1, has no DNA to confirm it. There are 15 residues in the CDR3.

The chain recombines TRBV29-1 with TRBJ2-7; TCRdb outputs TRBD1, but without DNA this stays unchecked. CDR3 size: 13 residues. Germline V gene sequence: CDR1 SQVTM, CDR2 ANQGSEA. CDR3 protein: CSVESRDNYEQYF.

The gene calls are TRBV28 and TRBJ2-7; the D call of TRBD2 rests on TCRdb alone, since no DNA is present to check it. The V gene's germline CDR1 is MDHEN and CDR2 SYDVKM. CDR3 size: 16 residues. CDR3 protein: CASSLFTSGGFYEQYF.

V gene TRBV28 combines with J gene TRBJ1-6. The germline gives CDR1 MDHEN, CDR2 SYDVKM. CDR3 length: 14 amino acids. This CDR3 is CASSLLGRNSPLHF.

This clonotype shows up as medium-sized by frequency. The chain employs TRBV28 and TRBJ2-5; TCRdb's assignment of TRBD1 cannot be checked, as there is no DNA. This CDR3 region has 15 residues. CDR1 and CDR2 from the germline V gene are MDHEN and SYDVKM. The chain's CDR3 is CASSFGQAMVETQYF.

The chain recombines TRBV20-1 with TRBJ2-1. CDR3 length: 15 residues. Per germline, CDR1 DFQATT and CDR2 SNEGSKA (reference sequence). The CDR3 here is CSARDPGRTINEQFF.

This chain links TRBV29-1 with TRBJ1-6; TCRdb names TRBD1, which stays unverified in the absence of DNA. This CDR3 has 14 amino acids. Germline CDR1 SQVTM, CDR2 ANQGSEA. The CDR3 region is CSGKQGSRDSPLHF.

This clonotype counts as medium-sized by frequency. This rearrangement joins TRBV21-1 to TRBJ2-3. TRBV21-1 is assigned pseudogene status. The CDR3 has 12 residues. CDR3 region: CASSHRVDTQYF.

The V call is TRBV7-8, the J call TRBJ2-1; TCRdb outputs TRBD2, but without DNA this stays unchecked. The V gene's germline CDR1 is SGHVS and CDR2 FQNEAQ. The CDR3 is made up of 19 amino acids. The CDR3 sequence is CASSLPTSGGARSYNEQFF.

The V and J genes are TRBV10-3 and TRBJ2-7. Germline values: CDR1 ENHRY, CDR2 SYGVKD. The CDR3 has 14 amino acids. The chain's CDR3 is CAISEEGYSYEQYF.

The V gene is TRBV7-2, the J gene TRBJ1-4. The length of the CDR3 is 13 residues. CDR1 and CDR2 from the germline V gene are SGHTA and FQGNSA. This chain's CDR3 is CASSLVSGEKLFF.

J is TRBJ2-2 and V is TRBV5-5; absent DNA, TCRdb's TRBD2 call cannot be checked. Germline V gives CDR1 SGHKS, CDR2 YYEKEE (reference sequence). The CDR3 is 15 residues long. CDR3: CASSITGGFTGELFF.

The chain combines TRBV20-1 with TRBJ2-7; the TRBD2 assignment by TCRdb is unverifiable without DNA. There are 15 residues in the CDR3. In germline, CDR1 is DFQATT, CDR2 SNEGSKA (reference sequence). CDR3 residues: CSARPGLAPSYEQYF.

CDR3 loop: CASSLEQDEQFF. The chain employs TRBV12-3 or TRBV12-4 and TRBJ2-1. The CDR3 runs 12 residues.

The genes are TRBV7-7 and TRBJ2-1. Germline V lookup: CDR1 SSHAT, CDR2 FNYEAQ (reference sequence). CDR3 length: 16 residues. The CDR3 sequence: CASSHGLDTGYNEQFF.

The chain links TRBV9 to TRBJ2-1; TCRdb's D call, TRBD2, is unchecked because there is no DNA. CDR1 and CDR2 (germline): SGDLS, YYNGEE. CDR3 length: 16 amino acids. CDR3 residues: CASSGIAGGPSDEQFF.

This CDR3 is CASSQQGTQETQYF. The rearrangement uses TRBV23-1 and TRBJ2-5; the D call of TRBD1 rests on TCRdb alone, since no DNA is present to check it. TRBV23-1 is assigned to the ORF class and has an uncertain function. CDR3 length: 14 amino acids.